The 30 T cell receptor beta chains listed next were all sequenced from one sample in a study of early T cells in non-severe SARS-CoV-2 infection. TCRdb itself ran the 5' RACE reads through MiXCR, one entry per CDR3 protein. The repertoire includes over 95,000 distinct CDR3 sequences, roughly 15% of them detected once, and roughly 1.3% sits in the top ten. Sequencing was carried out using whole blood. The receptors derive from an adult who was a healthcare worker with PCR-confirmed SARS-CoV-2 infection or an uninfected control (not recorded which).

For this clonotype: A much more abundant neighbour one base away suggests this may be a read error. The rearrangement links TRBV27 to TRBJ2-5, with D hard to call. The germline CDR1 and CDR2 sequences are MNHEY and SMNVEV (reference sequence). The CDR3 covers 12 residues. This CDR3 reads CASGFWGETQYF. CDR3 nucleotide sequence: TGTGCCAGCGGTTTCTGGGGAGAGACCCAGTACTTC.

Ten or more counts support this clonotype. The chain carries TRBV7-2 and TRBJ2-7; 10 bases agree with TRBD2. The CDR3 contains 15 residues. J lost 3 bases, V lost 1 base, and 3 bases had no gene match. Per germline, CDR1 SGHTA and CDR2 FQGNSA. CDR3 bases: TGTGCCAGCAGCTTAGTGAGCGGGGGGGGCTACGAGCAGTACTTC. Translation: CASSLVSGGGYEQYF.

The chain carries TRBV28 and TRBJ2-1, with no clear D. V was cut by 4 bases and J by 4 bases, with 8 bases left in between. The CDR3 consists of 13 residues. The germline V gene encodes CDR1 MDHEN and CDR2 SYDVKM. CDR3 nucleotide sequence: TGTGCCAGCAGTTCCCTCCAGTACAATGAGCAGTTCTTC. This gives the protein CASSSLQYNEQFF.

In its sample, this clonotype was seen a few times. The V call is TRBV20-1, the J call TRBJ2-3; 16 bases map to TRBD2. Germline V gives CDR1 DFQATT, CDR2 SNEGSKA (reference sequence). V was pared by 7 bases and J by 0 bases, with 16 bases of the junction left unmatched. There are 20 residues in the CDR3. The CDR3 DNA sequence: TGCAGTGTTCTTCCCTTACCGGGACTAGCGGGGGGGCCGAGCACAGATACGCAGTATTTT. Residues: CSVLPLPGLAGGPSTDTQYF.

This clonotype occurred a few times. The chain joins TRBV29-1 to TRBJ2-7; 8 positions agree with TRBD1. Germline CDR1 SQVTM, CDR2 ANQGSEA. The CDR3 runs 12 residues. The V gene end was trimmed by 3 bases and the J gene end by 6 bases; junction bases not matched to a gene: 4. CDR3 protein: CSVEEQGGEQYF. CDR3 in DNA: TGCAGCGTTGAGGAACAGGGGGGCGAGCAGTACTTC.

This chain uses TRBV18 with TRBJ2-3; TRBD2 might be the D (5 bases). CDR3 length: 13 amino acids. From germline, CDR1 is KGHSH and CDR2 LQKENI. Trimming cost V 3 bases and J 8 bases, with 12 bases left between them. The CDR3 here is CASSPGSPPTQYF. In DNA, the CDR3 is TGTGCCAGCTCACCGGGGAGTCCCCCTACGCAGTATTTT. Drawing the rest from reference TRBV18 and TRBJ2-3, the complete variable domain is NAGVMQNPRHLVRRRGQEARLRCSPMKGHSHVYWYRQLPEEGLKFMVYLQKENIIDESGMPKERFSAEFPKEGPSILRIQQVVRGDSAAYFCASSPGSPPTQYFGPGTRLTVL.

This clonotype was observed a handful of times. The CDR3 bases are TGTGCCAGCAGCTTAGCGACAGCGGGAGGGCCAGCAGGGGAGCTGTTTTTT. The encoded protein is CASSLATAGGPAGELFF. This chain links TRBV7-9 with TRBJ2-2; 10 bases fit TRBD2. The CDR3 consists of 17 residues. The V segment lost 0 bases and the J segment 8 bases; nucleotides outside the gene matches: 9. Germline assignment: CDR1 SEHNR and CDR2 FQNEAQ (reference sequence).

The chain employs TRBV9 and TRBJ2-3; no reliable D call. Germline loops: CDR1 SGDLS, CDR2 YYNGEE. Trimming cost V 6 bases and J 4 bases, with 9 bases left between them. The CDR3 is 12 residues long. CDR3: CASTPGADTQYF. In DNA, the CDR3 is TGTGCCAGCACCCCCGGAGCAGATACGCAGTATTTT. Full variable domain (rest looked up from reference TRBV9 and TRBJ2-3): DSGVTQTPKHLITATGQRVTLRCSPRSGDLSVYWYQQSLDQGLQFLIQYYNGEERAKGNILERFSAQQFPDLHSELNLSSLELGDSALYFCASTPGADTQYFGPGTRLTVL.

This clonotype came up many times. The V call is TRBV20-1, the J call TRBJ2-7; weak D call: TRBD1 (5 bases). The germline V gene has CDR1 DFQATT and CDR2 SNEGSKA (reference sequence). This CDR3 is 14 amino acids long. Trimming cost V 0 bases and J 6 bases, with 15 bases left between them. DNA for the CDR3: TGCAGTGCTAGAGATCCCGGCAGGGAAAGCGAGCAGTACTTC. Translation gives CSARDPGRESEQYF.

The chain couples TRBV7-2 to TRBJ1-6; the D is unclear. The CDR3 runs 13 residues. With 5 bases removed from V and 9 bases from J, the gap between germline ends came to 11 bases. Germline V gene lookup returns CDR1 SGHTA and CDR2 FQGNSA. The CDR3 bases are TGTGCCAGCAGCCCCACCGAGAGTTCACCCCTCCACTTT. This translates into CASSPTESSPLHF. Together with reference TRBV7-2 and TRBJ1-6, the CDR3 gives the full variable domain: GAGVSQSPSNKVTEKGKDVELRCDPISGHTALYWYRQSLGQGLEFLIYFQGNSAPDKSGLPSDRFSAERTGGSVSTLTIQRTQQEDSAVYLCASSPTESSPLHFGNGTRLTVT.

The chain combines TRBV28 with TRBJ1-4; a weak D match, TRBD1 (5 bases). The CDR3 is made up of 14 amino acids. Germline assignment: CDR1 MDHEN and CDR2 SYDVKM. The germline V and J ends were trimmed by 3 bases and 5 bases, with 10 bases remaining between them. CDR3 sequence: CASSLFGGNEKLFF. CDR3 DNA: TGTGCCAGCAGTTTGTTCGGGGGGAATGAAAAACTGTTTTTT.

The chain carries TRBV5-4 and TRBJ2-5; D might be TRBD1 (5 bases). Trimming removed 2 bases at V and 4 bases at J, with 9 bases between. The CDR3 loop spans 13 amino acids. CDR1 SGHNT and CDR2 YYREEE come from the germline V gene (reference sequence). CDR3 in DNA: TGTGCCAGCAGCTTAGACAGTAGAGAGACCCAGTACTTC. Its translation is CASSLDSRETQYF.

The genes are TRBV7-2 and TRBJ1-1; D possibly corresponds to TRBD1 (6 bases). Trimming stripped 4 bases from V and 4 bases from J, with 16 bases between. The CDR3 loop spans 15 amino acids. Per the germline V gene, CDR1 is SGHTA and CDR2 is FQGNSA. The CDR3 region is CASSSQQGGVTEAFF. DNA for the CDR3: TGTGCCAGCAGCTCCCAACAGGGTGGAGTCACTGAAGCTTTCTTT.

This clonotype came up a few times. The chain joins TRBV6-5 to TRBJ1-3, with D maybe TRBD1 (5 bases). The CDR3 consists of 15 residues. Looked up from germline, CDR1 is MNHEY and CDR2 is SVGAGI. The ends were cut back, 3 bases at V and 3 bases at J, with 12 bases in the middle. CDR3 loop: CASSYVQGGGNTIYF. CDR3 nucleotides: TGTGCCAGCAGTTATGTCCAGGGTGGTGGAAACACCATATATTTT.

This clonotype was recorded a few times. The CDR3 region has the DNA TGTGCCAGCAGCTTAGGGCGGGCCCAAGGAGGGGACACCATATATTTT. Translating it yields CASSLGRAQGGDTIYF. This rearrangement joins TRBV7-9 to TRBJ1-3; tentative D call: TRBD1 (5 bases). V was clipped by 1 base and J by 8 bases, with 18 bases between them. The CDR3 contains 16 residues. Germline CDR1 SEHNR, CDR2 FQNEAQ (reference sequence).

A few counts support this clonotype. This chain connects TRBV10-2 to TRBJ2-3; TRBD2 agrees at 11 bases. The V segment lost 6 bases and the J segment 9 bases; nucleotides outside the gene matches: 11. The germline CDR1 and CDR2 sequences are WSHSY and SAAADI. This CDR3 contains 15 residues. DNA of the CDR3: TGCGCCAGCAGAGTAGCGGGGGGGAAGTTCGGGACGCAGTATTTT. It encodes CASRVAGGKFGTQYF.

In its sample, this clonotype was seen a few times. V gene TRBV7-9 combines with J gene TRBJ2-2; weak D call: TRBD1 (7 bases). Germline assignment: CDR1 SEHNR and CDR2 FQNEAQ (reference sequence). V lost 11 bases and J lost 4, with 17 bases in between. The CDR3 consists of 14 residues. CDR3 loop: CAPPAQGGTGELFF. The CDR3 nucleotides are TGTGCCCCCCCGGCCCAGGGGGGCACCGGGGAGCTGTTTTTT.

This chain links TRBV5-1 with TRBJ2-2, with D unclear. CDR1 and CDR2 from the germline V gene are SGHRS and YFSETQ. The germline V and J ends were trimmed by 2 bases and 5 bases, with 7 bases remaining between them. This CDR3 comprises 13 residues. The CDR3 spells CASSLVGTGELFF. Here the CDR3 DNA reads TGCGCCAGCAGCTTAGTTGGGACCGGGGAGCTGTTTTTT.

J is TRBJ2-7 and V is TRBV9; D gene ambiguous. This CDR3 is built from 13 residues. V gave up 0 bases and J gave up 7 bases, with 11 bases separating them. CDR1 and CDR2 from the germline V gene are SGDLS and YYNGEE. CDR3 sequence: CASSVDSPAEQYF. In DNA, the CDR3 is TGTGCCAGCAGCGTAGACTCTCCGGCAGAGCAGTACTTC.

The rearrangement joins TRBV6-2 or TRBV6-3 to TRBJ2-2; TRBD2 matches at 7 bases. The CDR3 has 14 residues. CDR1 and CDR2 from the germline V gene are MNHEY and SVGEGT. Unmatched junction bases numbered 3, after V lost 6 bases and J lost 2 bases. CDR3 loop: CASSRDYNTGELFF. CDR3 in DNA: TGTGCCAGCAGCCGGGACTACAACACCGGGGAGCTGTTTTTT.

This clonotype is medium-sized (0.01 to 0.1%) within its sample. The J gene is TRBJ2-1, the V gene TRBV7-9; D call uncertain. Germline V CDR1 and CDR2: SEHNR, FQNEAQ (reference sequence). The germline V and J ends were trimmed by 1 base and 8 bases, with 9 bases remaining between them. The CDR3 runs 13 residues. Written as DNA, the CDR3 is TGTGCCAGCAGCTTAGTGGGTTTGGATGAGCAGTTCTTC. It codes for CASSLVGLDEQFF.

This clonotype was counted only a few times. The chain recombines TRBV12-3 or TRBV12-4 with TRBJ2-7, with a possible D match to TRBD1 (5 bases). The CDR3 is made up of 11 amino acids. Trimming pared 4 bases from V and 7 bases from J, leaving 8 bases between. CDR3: CASSYQGEQYF. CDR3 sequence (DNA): TGTGCCAGCAGTTACCAGGGTGAGCAGTACTTC.

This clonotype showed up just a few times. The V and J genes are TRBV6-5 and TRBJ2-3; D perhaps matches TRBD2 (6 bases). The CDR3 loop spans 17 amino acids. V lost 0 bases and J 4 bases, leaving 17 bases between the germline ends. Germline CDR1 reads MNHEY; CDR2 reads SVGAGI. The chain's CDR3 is CASSYSGIAGGADTQYF. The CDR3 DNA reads TGTGCCAGCAGTTACTCGGGAATAGCAGGAGGGGCAGATACGCAGTATTTT.

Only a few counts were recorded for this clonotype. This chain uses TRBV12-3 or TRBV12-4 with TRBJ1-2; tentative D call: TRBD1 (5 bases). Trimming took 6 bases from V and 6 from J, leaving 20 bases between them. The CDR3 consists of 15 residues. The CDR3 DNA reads TGTGCCAGCAGCCCGATTGGGGGTAAGGTCCATGGCTACACCTTC. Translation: CASSPIGGKVHGYTF.

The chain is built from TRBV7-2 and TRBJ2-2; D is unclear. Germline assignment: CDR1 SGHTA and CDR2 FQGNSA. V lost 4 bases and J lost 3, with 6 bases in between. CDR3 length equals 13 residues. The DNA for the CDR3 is TGTGCCAGCAGCTCCCTTTACACCGGGGAGCTGTTTTTT. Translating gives CASSSLYTGELFF. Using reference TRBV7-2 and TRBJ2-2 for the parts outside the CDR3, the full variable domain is GAGVSQSPSNKVTEKGKDVELRCDPISGHTALYWYRQSLGQGLEFLIYFQGNSAPDKSGLPSDRFSAERTGGSVSTLTIQRTQQEDSAVYLCASSSLYTGELFFGEGSRLTVL.

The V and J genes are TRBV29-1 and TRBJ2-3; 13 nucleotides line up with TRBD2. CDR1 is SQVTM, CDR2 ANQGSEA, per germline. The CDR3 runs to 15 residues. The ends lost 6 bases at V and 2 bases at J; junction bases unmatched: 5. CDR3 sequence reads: CSVVGLAGATDTQYF. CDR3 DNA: TGCAGCGTGGTAGGACTAGCGGGGGCCACAGATACGCAGTATTTT.

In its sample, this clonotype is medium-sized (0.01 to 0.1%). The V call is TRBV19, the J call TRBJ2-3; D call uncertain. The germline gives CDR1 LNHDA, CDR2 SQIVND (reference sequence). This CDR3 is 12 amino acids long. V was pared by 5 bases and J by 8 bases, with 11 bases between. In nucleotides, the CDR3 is TGTGCCAGTAGTCTCTCTTCCGGTACGCAGTATTTT. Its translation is CASSLSSGTQYF.

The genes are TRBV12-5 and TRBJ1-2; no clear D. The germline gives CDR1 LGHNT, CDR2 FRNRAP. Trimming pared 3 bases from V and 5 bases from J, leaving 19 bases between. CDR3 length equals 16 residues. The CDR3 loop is CASGFKGLGNLYGYTF. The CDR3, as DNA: TGTGCTAGTGGTTTTAAAGGATTGGGCAATTTGTATGGCTACACCTTC.

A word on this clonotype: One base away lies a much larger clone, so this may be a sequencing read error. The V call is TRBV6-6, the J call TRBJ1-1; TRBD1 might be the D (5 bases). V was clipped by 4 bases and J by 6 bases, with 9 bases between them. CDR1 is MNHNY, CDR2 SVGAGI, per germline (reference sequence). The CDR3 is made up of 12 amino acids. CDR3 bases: TGTGCCAGCAGTTCCGGGACCTCTGAAGCTTTCTTT. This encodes CASSSGTSEAFF.

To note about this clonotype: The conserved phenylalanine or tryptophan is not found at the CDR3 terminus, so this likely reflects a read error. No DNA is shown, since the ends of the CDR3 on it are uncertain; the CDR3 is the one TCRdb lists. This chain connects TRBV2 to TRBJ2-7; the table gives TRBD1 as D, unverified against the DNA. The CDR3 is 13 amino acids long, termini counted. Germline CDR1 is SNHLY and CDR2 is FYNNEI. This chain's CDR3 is CASSEIRGHPPVL.